This TCR beta chain was sequenced during a study of T-cell reconstitution after alpha-beta-depleted transplantation in children (dated by TCRdb to between 2015 and 2016). Broadly, across the study: The study quantitatively tracked T-cell immune reconstitution after TCRalphabeta/CD19-depleted allogeneic hematopoietic cell transplantation in children using TCR repertoire profiling. The investigation overall reported the following: The high TCRbeta diversity at day 60 in some patients was ascribed to recipient T cells and intrathymic progenitors that had survived conditioning. Over the following months the frequencies of hyperexpanded clones went down, and after one year T-cell counts and TCRbeta diversity were mostly credited to newly produced T cells. The apparently early recovery of alphabetaT-cell counts about two months after transplant reportedly depended on only several hundred rapidly expanded clones that came from non-depleted graft cells.

Receptor libraries were prepared by PCR. Sequencing instrument: Illumina HiSeq 2500. TCR libraries were prepared with molecular barcoding, using unique molecular identifiers to normalize TCRbeta repertoire quantification. The raw public reads went through TCRdb reprocessing: fastp at Q25, MiXCR clone calling, in-frame beta chains kept. Rows merge per CDR3 protein into single entries with the most common DNA and genes. For this sample there are hundreds of thousands of distinct CDR3 sequences; less than 15% appear just once. The leading ten clones occupy 0.79% of the sample. The V end loses 7 bases and the J end loses 0 bases, and a stretch of 16 bases separates them. CDR1 SGHRS and CDR2 YFSETQ are derived from the germline V gene. The CDR3 numbers 16 residues from cysteine through phenylalanine. Of all the DNA, just the CDR3 is kept, 48 bases in frame from base 1. A word on this clonotype: Which antigen it targets is not known. Nothing much larger sits one base from this clone, and base qualities are not available.

According to the study, the label for this sample's treatment or condition signals: allogeneic hematopoietic cell transplantation with graft depleted of TCRalphabeta T cells and CD19 B cells. The transplant recipients were children given TCRalphabeta/CD19-depleted allogeneic hematopoietic cell grafts. Sample: PBMCs, taken before TCRalphabeta/CD19-depleted stem cell transplant. The chain links TRBV5-1 with TRBJ2-2; tentative D gene TRBD2, with 6 bases matching. The TCR comes from a girl aged 2 to 10 with congenital amegakaryocytic thrombocytopenia, due to receive a stem cell transplant. The base sequence is TGCGCCAGCGGATGGTTACGGGACTCGAACACCGGGGAGCTGTTTTTT. It specifies CASGWLRDSNTGELFF.